The 5 T cell receptor beta chains given below trace back to one sample, sequenced in a study of blood T cell repertoires in COVID-19. Profiled with immunoSEQ multiplex PCR; TCRdb holds only in-frame clones, not every one. The data show about 48,000 clones, over 75% seen once. The sample was peripheral blood. These receptors were taken from a woman in her sixties with acute or convalescent COVID-19.

The chain recombines TRBV4-2 with TRBJ1-1, with TRBD1 matching 8 bases. Germline CDR1 reads LGHNA; CDR2 reads YNFKEQ. V lost 3 bases to trimming and J lost 1 base; unmatched junction nucleotides: 13. This CDR3 contains 18 residues. The CDR3 loop reads CASSQRSFGTGGNTEAFF. The DNA of the CDR3 is TGTGCCAGCAGCCAGAGGTCTTTCGGGACAGGAGGGAACACTGAAGCTTTCTTT.

In DNA, the CDR3 is TGTGCCAGCAGTTTTTCCGCAGCGGGGGGGCTGGAGACCCAGTACTTC. The encoded protein is CASSFSAAGGLETQYF. This sequence joins TRBV27 and TRBJ2-5, with 10 bases identical to TRBD2. With V trimmed by 3 bases and J by 5 bases, 9 bases remained unmatched. Per the germline V gene, CDR1 is MNHEY and CDR2 is SMNVEV (reference sequence). The CDR3 is 16 residues long.

V usage is TRBV11-2 and J usage is TRBJ2-3, with D hard to call. This CDR3 region has 13 residues. Trimming removed 1 base at V and 8 bases at J, with 10 bases between. The germline V gene has CDR1 SGHAT and CDR2 FQNNGV. Written as DNA, the CDR3 is TGTGCCAGCAGCTTAGGAGTGTACGGTACGCAGTATTTT. Translated: CASSLGVYGTQYF. Combining the CDR3 with reference TRBV11-2 and TRBJ2-3 gives the whole variable domain EAGVAQSPRYKIIEKRQSVAFWCNPISGHATLYWYQQILGQGPKLLIQFQNNGVVDDSQLPKDRFSAERLKGVDSTLKIQPAKLEDSAVYLCASSLGVYGTQYFGPGTRLTVL.

The V gene is TRBV19, the J gene TRBJ2-1, with D possibly TRBD2 on 6 matching bases. The CDR3 spans 13 residues. Trimming pared 5 bases from V and 1 base from J, leaving 6 bases between. The germline gives CDR1 LNHDA, CDR2 SQIVND (reference sequence). The CDR3 sequence is CASSRESYNEQFF. Here the CDR3 DNA reads TGTGCCAGTAGTCGGGAGTCCTACAATGAGCAGTTCTTC.

The V call is TRBV27, the J call TRBJ2-6, with 8 positions matching TRBD1. CDR1 MNHEY and CDR2 SMNVEV come from the germline V gene (reference sequence). J was trimmed by 0 bases and V by 7 bases; bases with no gene match: 20. The CDR3 covers 21 residues. The chain's CDR3 is CASIHRAATGTGGSGANVLTF. CDR3 sequence (DNA): TGTGCCAGCATCCATAGGGCTGCCACCGGGACAGGAGGCTCTGGGGCCAACGTCCTGACTTTC.